This TCR beta chain was profiled in a study of blood T cell repertoires in COVID-19. As for the study in general: The United States, Italy and Spain were the sources of the acute and convalescent COVID-19 samples. PBMCs, B-cell-depleted T cells, or T cells provided the cDNA or gDNA that made up the material.

The germline CDR1 and CDR2 sequences are MDHEN and SYDVKM. The CDR3 runs to 14 residues. V was shortened by 3 bases and J by 5 bases, with 13 bases between the two germline ends. As processed by the authors: Amplification with reference gene primers provided the estimates of nucleated cell counts. Sequenced by immunoSEQ multiplex PCR; TCRdb stores in-frame clones only, minus some. V and J calls and clone size are copied from that table; D and trimming were computed from the DNA. The sample lists about 110,000 clones, roughly nine tenths seen once, with 4.5% to 6% in the top ten. The sample taken for sequencing was peripheral blood. The rearrangement joins TRBV28 to TRBJ2-5; D perhaps matches TRBD1 (6 bases). The receptor was derived from a man aged 35 to 55 with active or convalescent COVID-19. The CDR3: CASSLVGQGETQYF. The CDR3 nucleotides read TGTGCCAGCAGTTTGGTTGGGCAGGGGGAGACCCAGTACTTC.